Sequencing of this T cell receptor (beta chain) was carried out in a study of cytotoxic CD8 clonotypes in ibrutinib-treated CLL. General study points: Baseline levels of clonality went above those of age-matched healthy donors and moved with circulating CD8+ T-cell counts. Under treatment, the uncommon public clonotypes either contracted or remained stable.

TCRdb's copy holds only in-frame clones and misses some; the assay was immunoSEQ multiplex PCR. The data contain a few hundred thousand clones, less than 75% of them singletons. The CDR3 length is 15 residues. Germline CDR1 reads MDHEN; CDR2 reads SYDVKM. The junction had 7 bases not matched to a gene; V was cut back by 6 bases and J by 4 bases. PBMCs were cryopreserved, and approximately 1.8 micrograms of genomic DNA from them went into TCR beta libraries. As to this clone: Its specificity is not known.

The chain recombines TRBV28 with TRBJ1-5; 9 bases line up with TRBD1. The TCR comes from a human donor with chronic lymphocytic leukemia. The sample here was PBMCs, taken after 24 months of ibrutinib treatment. DNA of the CDR3: TGTGCCAGCAGCCCCCCGGGACAGGGTAATCAGCCCCAGCATTTT. Protein product: CASSPPGQGNQPQHF.